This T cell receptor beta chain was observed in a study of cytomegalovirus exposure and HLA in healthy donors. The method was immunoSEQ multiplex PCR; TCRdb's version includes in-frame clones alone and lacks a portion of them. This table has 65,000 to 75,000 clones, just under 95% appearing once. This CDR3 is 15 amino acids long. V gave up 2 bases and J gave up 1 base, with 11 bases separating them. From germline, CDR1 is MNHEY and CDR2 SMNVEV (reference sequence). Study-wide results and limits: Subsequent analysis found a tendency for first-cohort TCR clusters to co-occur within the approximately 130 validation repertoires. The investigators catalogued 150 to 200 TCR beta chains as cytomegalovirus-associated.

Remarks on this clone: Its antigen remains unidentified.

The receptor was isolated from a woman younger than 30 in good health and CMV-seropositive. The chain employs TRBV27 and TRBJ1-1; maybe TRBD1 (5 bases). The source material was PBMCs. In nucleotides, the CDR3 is TGTGCCAGCAGTTTAAGGAGGGGAGGGAACACTGAAGCTTTCTTT. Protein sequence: CASSLRRGGNTEAFF.